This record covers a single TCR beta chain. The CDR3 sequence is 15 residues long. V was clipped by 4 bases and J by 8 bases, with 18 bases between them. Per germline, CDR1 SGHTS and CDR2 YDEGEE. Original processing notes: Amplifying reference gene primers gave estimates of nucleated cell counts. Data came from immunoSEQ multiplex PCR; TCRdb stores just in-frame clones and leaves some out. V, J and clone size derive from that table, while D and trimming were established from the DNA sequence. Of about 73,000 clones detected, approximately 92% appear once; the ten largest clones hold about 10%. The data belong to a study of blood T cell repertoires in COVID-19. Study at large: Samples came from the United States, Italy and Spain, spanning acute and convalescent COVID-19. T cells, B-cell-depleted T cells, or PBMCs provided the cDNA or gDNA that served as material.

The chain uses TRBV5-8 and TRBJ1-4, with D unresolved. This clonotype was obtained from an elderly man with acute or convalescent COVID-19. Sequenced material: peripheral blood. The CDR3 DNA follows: TGTGCCAGCAGCCCCCCCCGGCCCGGGTGGGAAAAACTGTTTTTT. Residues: CASSPPRPGWEKLFF.